This TCR beta chain was found in a study of shared clonotypes between healthy human individuals (dated by TCRdb to 2018 to 2021). Broadly, across the study: Three men and a couple of women, aged 18 to 49 years, made up the cohort. For each donor, three plates each were used for CD4 naive and CD4 memory, two plates were used for CD8 naive, and one plate was used for CD8 memory. Blood TCR repertoires of about five healthy adults were deeply sequenced to estimate repertoire size and the extent of clonotype sharing between individuals. Different laboratories and diverse techniques were used to prepare libraries and sequence TCR repertoires, to increase sequencing depth and limit assay-specific biases. Each donor's leukapheresis produced roughly between roughly 0.85 and 9.5 billion PBMCs.

This clone was detected only once. Its antigen is currently not known. No much larger clone exists at a distance of one base, and base qualities are not known. Overall study outcomes, separate from this receptor: Compared with non-shared clonotypes, clonotypes shared by all four sorted-subset donors had higher generation probabilities. Sharing across several donors was observed for roughly 5.4% of naive CD4, over 3% of naive CD8, about 2.5% of memory CD4, and less than 0.45% of memory CD8 clonotypes. Even with the large sequencing depth, rarefaction of the sorted-subset datasets indicated that sequencing was incomplete. Pairwise subsampling led to the expectation that sequencing depth would affect the degree of clonotype sharing among donors. Estimated clonotype richness was generally larger for naive than for memory subsets. Sampling was restricted to blood, and TCR repertoires in tissues likely differ from the TCR repertoires found in blood. The small number of donors limited the genetic and exposure-history diversity represented.

V is clipped by 5 bases and J by 6 bases, and the sequence between their germline boundaries is 14 bases long. The CDR3 contains 14 residues, cysteine and phenylalanine counted. The read is trimmed to its CDR3 DNA, 42 bases read in frame from base 1. CDR1 and CDR2 are read off the germline V gene (reference sequence) as LNHNV and YYDKDF. TCR CDR3 regions were amplified from genomic DNA by multiplex PCR using the deep immunoSEQ assay. For each cell subset, the extracted genomic DNA was distributed evenly across all wells of several immunoSEQ 96-well plates, and each plate served as one replicate. For sorted subsets, each replicate PCR was loaded with about 200 ng genomic DNA, equivalent to about 30,000 T cell genomes. The purified libraries were quantified using a Qubit 3.0 fluorometer, sized with a Bioanalyzer 2100, and then quantified again using the KAPA Library Quantification kit. A separate single-read 150-cycle Illumina NextSeq 550 flow cell was used to sequence each immunoSEQ 96-well plate. Concerning the study's data processing: Because the immunoSEQ output held only junctional sequences and lacked quality scores, the filtering could not match the filtering applied to full-length reads. Sequences were annotated with PyIR, a Python wrapper for IgBLAST v1.9, and V/J genes and CDR3 were assigned using IMGT germline references. Any read was removed if the V/J assignment was weak (E-value above 1e-6), the CDR3 was missing, or the read contained stop codons, out-of-frame junctions, or ambiguous translated residues. V3J clonotypes were defined by identical inferred V gene, J gene, and CDR3 amino acid sequence. Percentage overlap between repertoires was calculated by dividing the number of shared unique clonotypes by the size of the smaller repertoire. Repertoire richness was assessed with RTK rarefaction, the Chao1 estimator, and Recon v2.1 estimates of unobserved clonotypes. Generation probabilities were computed with OLGA for all TCRbeta clonotypes obtained by the gDNA method from several donors. As stored in TCRdb, this immuneACCESS dataset retains in-frame rearrangements with V and J assigned. A fraction of the clones does not appear; measured against another copy, unresolved V genes explain less than half of the discrepancy, and the remainder lacks a known reason. From that table come the V and J calls and clone size; the DNA was used to work out D and trimming. Here the sample has millions of clones; around nine tenths occur a single time. Of the sample, about 0.13% falls within the top ten clones.

Donors were healthy HIV-negative adults with no recently reported acute infections or vaccinations. All donors were Caucasian adults living in Nashville, Tennessee, USA. CD4+ T cells were enriched by magnetic negative selection; naive cells were then positively selected on CD45RA, and the negative fraction formed the memory subset. Blood was collected by leukapheresis, and PBMCs were isolated by Ficoll-Histopaque density gradient centrifugation and then cryopreserved in liquid nitrogen vapor phase. Purity and quantity of every magnetically sorted T cell population were checked by analytical flow cytometry. Genomic DNA was isolated from each sorted fraction and quantified by UV absorbance on a Nanodrop 2000c.

The specimen sequenced was naive CD4+ T cells sorted from blood. The cell subset or site label corresponds to: CD45RA+ positively selected. The sequence derives from a man between 18 and 29 years old in good health. This sequence uses TRBV15 and TRBJ1-5; TRBD1 is perhaps the D gene, given 5 matching bases. The CDR3 region has the sequence CATSGNGGGQPQHF. The nucleotide sequence reads as follows: TGTGCCACCAGCGGGAACGGGGGTGGTCAGCCCCAGCATTTT. The full variable domain, with segments outside the CDR3 supplied by the reference TRBV15 and TRBJ1-5 proteins, appears as DAMVIQNPRYQVTQFGKPVTLSCSQTLNHNVMYWYQQKSSQAPKLLFHYYDKDFNNEADTPDNFQSRRPNTSFCFLDIRSPGLGDTAMYLCATSGNGGGQPQHFGDGTRLSIL.